Sequencing of this T cell receptor beta chain was carried out in a study of CXCR3-negative and CXCR3-positive naive CD8 T cells. Regarding the study as a whole: TRB CDR3 hydrophobicity was greater in CXCR3-positive naive cells than in CXCR3-negative naive cells. After cryopreservation, CXCR3 expression dropped partially; most assays used fresh PBMCs. Both naive subsets had comparably high diversity; memory CD8+ cells much lower.

Germline V CDR1 and CDR2: SQVTM, ANQGSEA. CDR3 length equals 13 residues. Remarks on this clonotype: Antigen: not known.

Via 5' RACE with UMI labels, TRB cDNA libraries were prepared. TCRdb reprocessed the 5' RACE reads, keeping one entry per CDR3 protein, no DNA. Its table lists over 100,000 distinct CDR3 sequences. This chain connects TRBV29-1 to TRBJ2-3; TCRdb's assignment of TRBD1 cannot be checked, as there is no DNA. The sample was naive CXCR3- CD8+ T cells from blood. As to subset: CD45RO-CCR7+CD27+CD95- naive CD8+ T cells lacking CXCR3 (TNR3-). The clonotype was recovered from a human donor in good health. Some clones in this sample may be carry-over from other donors' samples. The CDR3 loop reads CSVEGQFTDTQYF.